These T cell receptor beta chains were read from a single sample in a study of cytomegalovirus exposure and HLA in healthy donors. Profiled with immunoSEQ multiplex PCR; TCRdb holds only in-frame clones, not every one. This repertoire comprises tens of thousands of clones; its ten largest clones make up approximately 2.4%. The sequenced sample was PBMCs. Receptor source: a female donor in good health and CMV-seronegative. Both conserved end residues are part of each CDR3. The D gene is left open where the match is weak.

CDR3aa: CAWSDDTRSGNTIYF
CDR3nt: TGTGCCTGGAGCGATGACACCCGCTCTGGAAACACCATATATTTT
d_gene: .
v_gene: TRBV30
j_gene: TRBJ1-3

CDR3aa: CASSYPLSEAFF
CDR3nt: TGTGCCAGCAGTTACCCTCTCAGTGAAGCTTTCTTT
d_gene: .
v_gene: TRBV6-5
j_gene: TRBJ1-1

CDR3aa: CASSPNGSGRAPHEQYF
CDR3nt: TGTGCCAGCAGCCCGAACGGTAGCGGGAGGGCCCCCCACGAGCAGTACTTC
d_gene: TRBD2
v_gene: TRBV2
j_gene: TRBJ2-7

CDR3aa: CAISDSGRSYEQYF
CDR3nt: TGTGCCATCAGCGATAGCGGGAGAAGCTACGAGCAGTACTTC
d_gene: TRBD2
v_gene: TRBV10-3
j_gene: TRBJ2-7

CDR3aa: CAIRGGLLTYEQYF
CDR3nt: TGTGCCATCAGGGGCGGGCTCCTAACCTACGAGCAGTACTTC
d_gene: .
v_gene: TRBV10-3
j_gene: TRBJ2-7

CDR3aa: CSSRTVGYNEQFF
CDR3nt: TGCAGCTCTCGGACAGTGGGGTACAATGAGCAGTTCTTC
d_gene: .
v_gene: TRBV29-1
j_gene: TRBJ2-1

CDR3aa: CASRRGEDTQYF
CDR3nt: TGTGCCAGCAGGCGGGGGGAGGATACGCAGTATTTT
d_gene: TRBD2
v_gene: TRBV11-3
j_gene: TRBJ2-3

CDR3aa: CAWSFRDRSNEQFF
CDR3nt: TGTGCCTGGAGTTTCCGGGACAGAAGCAATGAGCAGTTCTTC
d_gene: TRBD1
v_gene: TRBV30
j_gene: TRBJ2-1

CDR3aa: CASSEHRADGYTF
CDR3nt: TGTGCCAGCAGTGAACACAGGGCGGATGGCTACACCTTC
d_gene: .
v_gene: TRBV6-1
j_gene: TRBJ1-2

CDR3aa: CASSESKLLTDTQYF
CDR3nt: TGTGCCAGCAGTGAATCTAAGCTTTTGACAGATACGCAGTATTTT
d_gene: .
v_gene: TRBV25-1
j_gene: TRBJ2-3

CDR3aa: CASSQEGRDHEQYF
CDR3nt: TGCGCCAGCAGCCAAGAGGGGAGGGACCACGAGCAGTACTTC
d_gene: TRBD2
v_gene: TRBV4-1
j_gene: TRBJ2-7

CDR3aa: CASSATGRHYEQYF
CDR3nt: TGTGCCAGTAGTGCGACAGGGCGGCACTACGAGCAGTACTTC
d_gene: TRBD1
v_gene: TRBV19
j_gene: TRBJ2-7

CDR3aa: CASSVGTGFNEQYF
CDR3nt: TGTGCCAGCAGCGTCGGGACAGGGTTTAACGAGCAGTACTTC
d_gene: TRBD1
v_gene: TRBV9
j_gene: TRBJ2-7

CDR3aa: CASSPFGWGYTF
CDR3nt: TGTGCCAGCAGCCCCTTCGGGTGGGGCTACACCTTC
d_gene: .
v_gene: TRBV28
j_gene: TRBJ1-2

CDR3aa: CASRPDRGNSPLHF
CDR3nt: TGTGCCAGCAGGCCCGACAGGGGAAATTCACCCCTCCACTTT
d_gene: TRBD1
v_gene: TRBV6-5
j_gene: TRBJ1-6

CDR3aa: CASSQDGGTKGEKLFF
CDR3nt: TGCGCCAGCAGCCAAGATGGGGGGACTAAGGGTGAAAAACTGTTTTTT
d_gene: .
v_gene: TRBV4-3
j_gene: TRBJ1-4